One and the same sample provided the 16 T cell receptor beta chains below, sequenced in a study of early T cells in non-severe SARS-CoV-2 infection. TCRdb reprocessed the 5' RACE reads with MiXCR, giving one entry per CDR3 protein. Of 27,000 or so distinct CDR3 sequences in the sample, 6.6% were seen once. Material for sequencing was whole blood. These receptor sequences come from an adult who was a healthcare worker with PCR-confirmed SARS-CoV-2 infection or an uninfected control (not recorded which).

There are many counts of this clonotype. No DNA is shown, since the ends of the CDR3 on it are uncertain; the CDR3 is the one TCRdb lists. The rearrangement links TRBV21-1 to TRBJ2-6; the table gives TRBD1 as D, unverified against the DNA. TRBV21-1 is a pseudogene locus. The length of the CDR3 is 18 amino acids, counting both ends. CDR3: CASSNGGRVGPGANVLTF.

The sample holds many counts of this clonotype. The J gene is TRBJ2-1, the V gene TRBV12-3 or TRBV12-4; 10 positions agree with TRBD2. V lost 2 bases and J lost 7; bases outside the gene matches: 5. CDR3 length equals 15 residues. CDR3 loop: CASSLYLAGVNEQFF. In nucleotides, the CDR3 is TGTGCCAGCAGTTTATATCTAGCGGGAGTAAATGAGCAGTTCTTC.

This clonotype has only a few counts. The genes are TRBV24-1 and TRBJ2-1; 7 bases agree with TRBD2. This CDR3 comprises 17 residues. The germline V gene has CDR1 KGHDR and CDR2 SFDVKD. Losses at the gene ends were 2 bases for V and 8 bases for J; bases not matched to a gene: 14. Here the CDR3 reads CATSDWTSHDKGDEQFF. CDR3 sequence (DNA): TGTGCCACCAGTGATTGGACTAGTCATGATAAAGGGGATGAGCAGTTCTTC.

This clonotype was counted ten times or more. The chain combines TRBV28 with TRBJ2-7, with 11 bases that match TRBD2. CDR1 is MDHEN and CDR2 is SYDVKM in the germline V gene. The CDR3 spans 15 residues. V was clipped by 6 bases and J by 3 bases; unmatched bases: 7. CDR3 nucleotides: TGTGCCAGCAGAGATATAGCGGGAGGGGACTACGAGCAGTACTTC. Protein product: CASRDIAGGDYEQYF. Complete variable domain (other parts from reference TRBV28 and TRBJ2-7): DVKVTQSSRYLVKRTGEKVFLECVQDMDHENMFWYRQDPGLGLRLIYFSYDVKMKEKGDIPEGYSVSREKKERFSLILESASTNQTSMYLCASRDIAGGDYEQYFGPGTRLTVT.

On this clonotype: This could be a read error, since a much larger clone is one nucleotide away. V is TRBV12-3 or TRBV12-4 and J is TRBJ1-1; D gene uncertain. Between the trimmed V and J ends, which lost 1 base and 5 bases, there was a span of 8 bases. The CDR3 is 13 residues long. CDR3 DNA sequence: TGTGCCAGCAGTTTAGAGTGGTGGACTGAAGCTTTCTTT. It translates to CASSLEWWTEAFF.

This clonotype was recorded at least ten times. This chain uses TRBV30 with TRBJ2-1, with D possibly matching TRBD1 (6 bases). Germline V gene lookup returns CDR1 GTSNPN and CDR2 SVGIG (reference sequence). The CDR3 length is 13 residues. Trimming removed 3 bases from V and 4 bases from J, with 10 bases in between. In DNA form, the CDR3 reads TGTGCCTGGAGGGACGACAGGTACAATGAGCAGTTCTTC. Its protein product is CAWRDDRYNEQFF.

The rearrangement joins TRBV24-1 to TRBJ2-3; 7 nucleotides match TRBD2. Germline lookup yields CDR1 KGHDR and CDR2 SFDVKD. V dropped 5 bases and J dropped 4; count of bases not matched to a gene: 8. The CDR3 sequence is 15 residues long. The CDR3 DNA reads as TGTGCCACCAGTGGGGTCGGACGGGAGGCAGATACGCAGTATTTT. As protein: CATSGVGREADTQYF.

This clonotype was detected ten times or more. The chain links TRBV13 to TRBJ2-7, with 10 bases fitting TRBD1. Germline V lookup: CDR1 PRHDT, CDR2 FYEKMQ (reference sequence). This CDR3 contains 15 residues. After removal of 5 bases from V and 4 bases from J, the junction contained 8 bases not matched to a gene. CDR3 in amino acids: CASSRLGQGHYEQYF. The CDR3 coding sequence is TGTGCCAGCAGCCGTCTGGGACAGGGGCATTACGAGCAGTACTTC. The full variable domain, in which reference TRBV13 and TRBJ2-7 provide the parts outside the CDR3, is AAGVIQSPRHLIKEKRETATLKCYPIPRHDTVYWYQQGPGQDPQFLISFYEKMQSDKGSIPDRFSAQQFSDYHSELNMSSLELGDSALYFCASSRLGQGHYEQYFGPGTRLTVT.

The CDR3: CASSQGQWSSYEQYF. CDR3 bases: TGTGCCAGCAGCCAAGGACAGTGGAGCTCCTACGAGCAGTACTTC. The chain joins TRBV11-2 to TRBJ2-7; a weak D match, TRBD1 (6 bases). V was trimmed by 5 bases and J by 0 bases, leaving 14 bases between them. Germline V lookup: CDR1 SGHAT, CDR2 FQNNGV. This CDR3 is built from 15 residues.

Ten or more counts support this clonotype. The chain uses TRBV7-6 and TRBJ2-1, with TRBD2 identical over 9 bases. CDR1 and CDR2 from the germline V gene are SGHVS and FNYEAQ. The CDR3 extends over 18 amino acids. Unmatched junction bases numbered 16, after V lost 5 bases and J lost 5 bases. CDR3 DNA sequence: TGTGCCAGCAGCACCTACCAGACTAGCGGTCGGGGGGACAATGAGCAGTTCTTC. It is translated as CASSTYQTSGRGDNEQFF.

This clonotype was seen repeatedly, ten times or more. The chain joins TRBV5-1 to TRBJ2-5; TRBD1 agrees at 9 bases. The germline gives CDR1 SGHRS, CDR2 YFSETQ. The CDR3 is 15 amino acids. The trim removed 2 bases at V and 2 bases at J, leaving 4 bases unmatched. The chain's CDR3 is CASSFAGQGQETQYF. The CDR3, as DNA: TGCGCCAGCAGCTTCGCGGGACAGGGTCAAGAGACCCAGTACTTC.

This clonotype has a handful of counts. V and J are TRBV6-5 and TRBJ2-1; TRBD2 matches at 7 bases. Looked up from germline, CDR1 is MNHEY and CDR2 is SVGAGI. V was pared by 4 bases and J by 6 bases, with 6 bases of the junction left unmatched. The CDR3 runs to 14 residues. CDR3 coding DNA: TGTGCCAGCAGTTTACGCGGGGGACTCAATGAGCAGTTCTTC. This sequence encodes CASSLRGGLNEQFF.

The V and J genes are TRBV6-5 and TRBJ2-3; D is possibly TRBD1 or TRBD2 (5 bases each). The CDR3 runs to 16 residues. Germline assignment: CDR1 MNHEY and CDR2 SVGAGI. The V gene lost 8 bases and the J gene lost 0 bases, with 18 bases spanning the gap. The CDR3 region is CASLLPGPQSTDTQYF. CDR3 bases: TGTGCCAGCCTTCTGCCGGGACCCCAAAGCACAGATACGCAGTATTTT.

This clonotype was counted many times. The rearrangement links TRBV20-1 to TRBJ2-5; TRBD1 aligns across 7 bases. The CDR3 has 15 amino acids. Germline loops: CDR1 DFQATT, CDR2 SNEGSKA (reference sequence). The V and J ends lost 3 bases and 3 bases, in that order; junction bases with no gene match: 10. The CDR3 is CSARGTWDSKETQYF. The CDR3, as DNA: TGCAGTGCTAGGGGGACCTGGGACAGTAAAGAGACCCAGTACTTC.

This clonotype was counted many times. V is TRBV6-2 or TRBV6-3 and J is TRBJ1-1; no definite D call. V was shortened by 5 bases and J by 0 bases, with 7 bases between the two germline ends. The CDR3 is 13 residues long. Germline assignment: CDR1 MNHEY and CDR2 SVGEGT. CDR3 residues: CASSAPLNTEAFF. The CDR3 nucleotides are TGTGCCAGCAGTGCCCCGCTGAACACTGAAGCTTTCTTT.

This clonotype was found many times. V gene TRBV18 combines with J gene TRBJ2-1; D is unclear. The V gene's germline CDR1 is KGHSH and CDR2 LQKENI. The CDR3 has 11 residues. Trimming left V 2 bases short and J 7 bases short, with 3 bases between. This CDR3 reads CASSPRNEQFF. As DNA, the CDR3 is TGTGCCAGCTCACCAAGGAATGAGCAGTTCTTC.